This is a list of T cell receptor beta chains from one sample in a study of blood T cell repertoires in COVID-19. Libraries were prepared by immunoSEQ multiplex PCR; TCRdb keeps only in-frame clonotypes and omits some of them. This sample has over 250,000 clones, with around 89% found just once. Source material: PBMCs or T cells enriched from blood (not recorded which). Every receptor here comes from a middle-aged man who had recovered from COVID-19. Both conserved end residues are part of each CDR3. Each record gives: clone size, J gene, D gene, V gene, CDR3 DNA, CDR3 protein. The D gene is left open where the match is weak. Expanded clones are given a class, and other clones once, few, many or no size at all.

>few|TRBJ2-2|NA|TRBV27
TGTGCCAGTCGCTTAACAGGGGTTGCATCGGGAGCCGGGGAGCTGTTTTTT
CASRLTGVASGAGELFF
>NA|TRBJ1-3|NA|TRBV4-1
TGCGCCAGCAGCCCGCAATCGGGTTCTGGAAACACCATATATTTT
CASSPQSGSGNTIYF
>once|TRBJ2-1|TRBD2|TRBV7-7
TGTGCCAGCAGCTTAGGGGCGGGAGCTGACAATGAGCAGTTCTTC
CASSLGAGADNEQFF
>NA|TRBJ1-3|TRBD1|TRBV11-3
TGTGCCAGCAGCTCCGGGACAGCTGGAAACACCATATATTTT
CASSSGTAGNTIYF
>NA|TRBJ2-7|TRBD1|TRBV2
TGTGCCAGCAAGAGGGACAGGTTTTACGAGCAGTACTTC
CASKRDRFYEQYF
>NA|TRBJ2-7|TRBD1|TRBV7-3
TGTGCCAGCAGCCCTAAGAAGACGATCGACAGGGATCACGAGCAGTACTTC
CASSPKKTIDRDHEQYF
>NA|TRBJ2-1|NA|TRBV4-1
TGCGCCAGCAGCCAAGGAGAAGTCAATGAGCAGTTCTTC
CASSQGEVNEQFF
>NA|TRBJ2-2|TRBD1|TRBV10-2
TGCGCCAGCAGGGGGACAGCGAACACCGGGGAGCTGTTTTTT
CASRGTANTGELFF
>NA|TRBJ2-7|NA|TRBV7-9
TGTGCCAGCAGGGCCAGTTCCTACGAGCAGTACTTC
CASRASSYEQYF
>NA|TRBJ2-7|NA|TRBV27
TGTGCCAGCAGTTTATATGGGGGAGGTTCCTACGAGCAGTACTTC
CASSLYGGGSYEQYF
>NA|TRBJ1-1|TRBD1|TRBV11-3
TGTGCCAGCGGGACAGGCTACACTGAAGCTTTCTTT
CASGTGYTEAFF
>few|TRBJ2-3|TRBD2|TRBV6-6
TGTGCCAGCAGTCCCTTGCGGGGTAGCGGGAGGGCCATCGGCACAGATACGCAGTATTTT
CASSPLRGSGRAIGTDTQYF
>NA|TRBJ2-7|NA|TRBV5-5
TGTGCCAGCAGTGTGTGGAGGATCCACGAGCAGTACTTC
CASSVWRIHEQYF
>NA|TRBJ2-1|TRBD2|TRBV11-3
TGTGCCAGCAGCTTTGCTAGCGGGGGGTACAATGAGCAGTTCTTC
CASSFASGGYNEQFF
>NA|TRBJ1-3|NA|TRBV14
TGTGCCAGCAGCCAAGATCTGGCCCCTGGAAACACCATATATTTT
CASSQDLAPGNTIYF
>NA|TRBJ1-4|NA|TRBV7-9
TGTGCCAGCAGCTTAGACTCCAATGAAAAACTGTTTTTT
CASSLDSNEKLFF
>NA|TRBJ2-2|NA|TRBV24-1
TGTGCCACCAGTGATTTCAGTCAGGTGCTGTTTTTT
CATSDFSQVLFF
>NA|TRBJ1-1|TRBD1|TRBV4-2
TGTGCCAGCAGCCAGACTAACAGGGGGCTTAGGACTGAAGCTTTCTTT
CASSQTNRGLRTEAFF
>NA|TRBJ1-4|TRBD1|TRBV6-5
TGTGCCAGCAGTTACTTGAAGACAGGGGATGAAAAACTGTTTTTT
CASSYLKTGDEKLFF
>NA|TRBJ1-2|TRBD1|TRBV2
TGTGCCAAGACCCTCAGGACAGGGGGCTGGTATGGCTACACCTTC
CAKTLRTGGWYGYTF
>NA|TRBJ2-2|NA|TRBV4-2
TGTGCCAGCAGCCAAGGCGGACAGCGAGTCGGGGAGCTGTTTTTT
CASSQGGQRVGELFF
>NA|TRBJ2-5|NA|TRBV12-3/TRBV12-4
TGTGCCAGCAGTTTCCAGGAGACCCAGTACTTC
CASSFQETQYF
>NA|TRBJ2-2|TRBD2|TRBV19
TGTGCCAGTAAACCCTGGACTAGCGGGAGCGGAGTGGGGACCGGGGAGCTGTTTTTT
CASKPWTSGSGVGTGELFF
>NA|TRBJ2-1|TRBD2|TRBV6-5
TGTGCCAGCAGTTCGTCGGGGGGGTATCTGTACAATGAGCAGTTCTTC
CASSSSGGYLYNEQFF
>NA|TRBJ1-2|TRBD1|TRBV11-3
TGTGCCAGCAGCCCAGGACAGGGGGATAGGTATGGCTACACCTTC
CASSPGQGDRYGYTF
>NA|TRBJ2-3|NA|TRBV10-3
TGTGCCATCAGTAAGTCGGGGGAGGGCACAGATACGCAGTATTTT
CAISKSGEGTDTQYF
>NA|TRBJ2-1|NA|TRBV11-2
TGTGCCAGCAGCTTAGGTCGGAATGAGCAGTTCTTC
CASSLGRNEQFF
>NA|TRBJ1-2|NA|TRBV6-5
TGTGCCAGCAGTCCAGGGAACTATGGCTACACCTTC
CASSPGNYGYTF
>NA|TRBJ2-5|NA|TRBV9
TGTGCCAGCAGCCCCCCTTCCGTGGAGACCCAGTACTTC
CASSPPSVETQYF
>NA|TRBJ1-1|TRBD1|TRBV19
TGTGCCAGTAGTCCTGACAGGGCGCACACTGAAGCTTTCTTT
CASSPDRAHTEAFF
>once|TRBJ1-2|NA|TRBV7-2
TGTGCCAGCAGCTTAGAAGGGGTGAACTATGGCTACACCTTC
CASSLEGVNYGYTF
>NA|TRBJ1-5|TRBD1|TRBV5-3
TGTGCCAGAAGCCTGAATCTCGACAGGGCTTTTCAGCCCCAGCATTTT
CARSLNLDRAFQPQHF
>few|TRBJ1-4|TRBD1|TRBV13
TGTGCCAGCAGCTTTGACAGGGATGAAAAACTGTTTTTT
CASSFDRDEKLFF
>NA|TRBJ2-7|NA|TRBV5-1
TGCGCCAGCAGCTTGGGGACAAGAGTGTACGAGCAGTACTTC
CASSLGTRVYEQYF
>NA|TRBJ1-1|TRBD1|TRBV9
TGTGCCAGCAGCGTAGAGGGGACAGGGGGCACTGAAGCTTTCTTT
CASSVEGTGGTEAFF
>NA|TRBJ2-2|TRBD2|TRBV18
TGTGCCAGCTCACCACAGCGGGGGGCCAACACCGGGGAGCTGTTTTTT
CASSPQRGANTGELFF
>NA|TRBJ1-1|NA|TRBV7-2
TGTGCCAGCAGCTTAAGTCGCATCGGGGTAAACACTGAAGCTTTCTTT
CASSLSRIGVNTEAFF
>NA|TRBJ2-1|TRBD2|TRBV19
TGTGCCAGTAGTATAAGCGGGAGGGCCGGACGACACAATGAGCAGTTCTTC
CASSISGRAGRHNEQFF
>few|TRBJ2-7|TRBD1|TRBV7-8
TGTGCCAGCAGCTTGACAGGGAGTCCCTACGAGCAGTACTTC
CASSLTGSPYEQYF
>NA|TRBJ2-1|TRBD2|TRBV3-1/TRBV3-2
TGTGCCAGCACCACAGCGGGAGATCACAATGAGCAGTTCTTC
CASTTAGDHNEQFF
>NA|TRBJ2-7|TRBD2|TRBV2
TGTGCCAGCAGTGAAGAGCGGGGGCCGGTCCACGAGCAGTACTTC
CASSEERGPVHEQYF
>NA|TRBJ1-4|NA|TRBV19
TGTGCCAGTAGTATCGATGCCAGGAATGAAAAACTGTTTTTT
CASSIDARNEKLFF
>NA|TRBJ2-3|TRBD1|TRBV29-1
TGCAGCGTCAGGGACAGGGGTGGCACAGATACGCAGTATTTT
CSVRDRGGTDTQYF
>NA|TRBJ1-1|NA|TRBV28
TGTGCCAGCAGGGAACCGGGACATAAGGTTAGGAACACTGAAGCTTTCTTT
CASREPGHKVRNTEAFF
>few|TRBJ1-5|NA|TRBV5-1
TGCGCCAGCAGCGCCGGACAGAATAGCAATCAGCCCCAGCATTTT
CASSAGQNSNQPQHF
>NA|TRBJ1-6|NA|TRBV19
TGTGCCAGTAGTACGGTCCATCGAGATTCACCCCTCCACTTT
CASSTVHRDSPLHF
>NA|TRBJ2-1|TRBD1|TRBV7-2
TGTGCCAGCAGCTTAGGGTCCGGGACAGGGGGCCAGGAGGAGCAGTTCTTC
CASSLGSGTGGQEEQFF
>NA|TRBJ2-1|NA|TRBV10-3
TGTGCCATCAGTGAGACTATATACAATGAGCAGTTCTTC
CAISETIYNEQFF
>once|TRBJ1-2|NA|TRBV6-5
TGTGCCAGCAGTTACGACTGGCGCGACTATGGCTACACCTTC
CASSYDWRDYGYTF
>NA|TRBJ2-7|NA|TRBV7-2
TGTGCCAGCAGCCGTTTGGGCAGCTCCTACGAGCAGTACTTC
CASSRLGSSYEQYF